The 6 T cell receptor beta chains reported below all come from one sample, sequenced in a study of blood T cell repertoires in COVID-19. Only in-frame clones appear in the TCRdb table, and some are missing; sequencing was by immunoSEQ multiplex PCR. Among 250,000 or so clones listed, roughly 90% were seen once. Specimen: PBMCs or T cells enriched from blood (not recorded which). Receptors originate from a man aged 40-50 years who had been exposed to COVID-19.

The chain employs TRBV5-4 and TRBJ2-2; the match to TRBD1 covers 9 bases. Germline trimming cut 4 bases from V and 1 base from J; bases unmatched to any gene: 5. CDR1 is SGHNT and CDR2 is YYREEE in the germline V gene (reference sequence). The CDR3 is 16 residues long. The CDR3 region is CASSPTGQGNTGELFF. DNA of the CDR3: TGTGCCAGCAGCCCCACGGGACAGGGGAACACCGGGGAGCTGTTTTTT.

The chain employs TRBV10-2 and TRBJ1-5; a weak D match, TRBD1 (5 bases). The CDR3 loop spans 14 amino acids. The V end lost 2 bases, the J end lost 4 bases, and 9 bases lay between the germline ends. Germline CDR1 reads WSHSY; CDR2 reads SAAADI. In nucleotides, the CDR3 is TGCGCCAGCAGTGAGCGGGGGGGGAATCAGCCCCAGCATTTT. It specifies CASSERGGNQPQHF.

The chain employs TRBV24-1 and TRBJ2-1, with TRBD2 matching 7 bases. The length of the CDR3 is 17 residues. V gave up 4 bases and J gave up 7 bases; unmatched junction bases: 15. Germline CDR1 KGHDR, CDR2 SFDVKD. CDR3 DNA: TGTGCCACCAGTGACCCAGATCCCGGGACTACCGAGAATGAGCAGTTCTTC. Translating it yields CATSDPDPGTTENEQFF.

This clone showed up just a few times. This chain connects TRBV4-2 to TRBJ1-1; possible D gene TRBD1, 6 bases. Trimming pared 0 bases from V and 5 bases from J, leaving 13 bases between. Germline assignment: CDR1 LGHNA and CDR2 YNFKEQ. The CDR3 runs to 15 residues. The CDR3 loop reads CASSQDSGGLTEAFF. The CDR3 DNA reads TGTGCCAGCAGCCAAGATAGCGGGGGGCTAACTGAAGCTTTCTTT.

The chain has TRBV24-1 and TRBJ2-2; 7 nucleotides match TRBD2. The V gene's germline CDR1 is KGHDR and CDR2 SFDVKD. The CDR3 runs to 15 residues. After removal of 5 bases from V and 0 bases from J, the junction contained 2 bases not matched to a gene. CDR3 residues: CATSVGGANTGELFF. CDR3 coding DNA: TGTGCCACCAGTGTGGGGGGGGCGAACACCGGGGAGCTGTTTTTT.

The rearrangement links TRBV9 to TRBJ2-1; 10 positions agree with TRBD1. CDR3 length: 16 amino acids. The V gene end was trimmed by 2 bases and the J gene end by 7 bases; junction bases not matched to a gene: 9. Germline CDR1 and CDR2: SGDLS and YYNGEE. The CDR3 is CASSVSGTGVGNEQFF. The CDR3 coding sequence is TGTGCCAGCAGCGTCTCTGGGACAGGGGTCGGAAATGAGCAGTTCTTC.